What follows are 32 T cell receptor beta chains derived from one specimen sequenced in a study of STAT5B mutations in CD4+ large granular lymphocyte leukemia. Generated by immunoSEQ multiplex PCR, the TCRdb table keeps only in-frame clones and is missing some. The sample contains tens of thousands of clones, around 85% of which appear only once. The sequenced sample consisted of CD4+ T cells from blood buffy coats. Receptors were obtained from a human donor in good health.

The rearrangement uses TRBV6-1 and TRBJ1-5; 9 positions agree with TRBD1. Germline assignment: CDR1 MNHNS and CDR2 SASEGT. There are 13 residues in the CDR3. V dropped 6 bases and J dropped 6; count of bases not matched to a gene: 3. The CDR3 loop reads CASSLTGGQPQHF. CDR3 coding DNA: TGTGCCAGCAGCTTGACAGGGGGTCAGCCCCAGCATTTT.

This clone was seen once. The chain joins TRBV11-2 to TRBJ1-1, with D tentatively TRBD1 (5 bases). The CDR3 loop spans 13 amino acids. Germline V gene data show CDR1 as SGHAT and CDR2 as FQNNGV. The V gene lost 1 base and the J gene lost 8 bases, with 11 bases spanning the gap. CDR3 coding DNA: TGTGCCAGCAGCTTAGCTCAACAGGACGAAGCTTTCTTT. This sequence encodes CASSLAQQDEAFF. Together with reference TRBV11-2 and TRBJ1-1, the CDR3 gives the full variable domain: EAGVAQSPRYKIIEKRQSVAFWCNPISGHATLYWYQQILGQGPKLLIQFQNNGVVDDSQLPKDRFSAERLKGVDSTLKIQPAKLEDSAVYLCASSLAQQDEAFFGQGTRLTVV.

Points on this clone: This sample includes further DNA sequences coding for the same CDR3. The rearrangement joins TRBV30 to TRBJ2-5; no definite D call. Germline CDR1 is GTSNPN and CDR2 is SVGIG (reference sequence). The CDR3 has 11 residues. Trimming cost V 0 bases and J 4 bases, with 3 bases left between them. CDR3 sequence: CAWSVGETQYF. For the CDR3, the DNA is TGTGCCTGGAGTGTTGGAGAGACCCAGTACTTC.

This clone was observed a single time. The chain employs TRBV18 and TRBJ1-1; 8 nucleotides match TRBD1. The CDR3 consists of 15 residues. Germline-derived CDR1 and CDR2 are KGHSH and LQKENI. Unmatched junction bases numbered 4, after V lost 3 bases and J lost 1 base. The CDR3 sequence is CASSPQGASNTEAFF. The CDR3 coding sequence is TGTGCCAGCTCACCTCAGGGGGCGTCGAACACTGAAGCTTTCTTT.

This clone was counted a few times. In DNA form, the CDR3 reads TGTGCCAGCAGCCTTGGAAGGCAGGGGGTCAAGCAGTACTTC. Amino acid sequence: CASSLGRQGVKQYF. J is TRBJ2-7 and V is TRBV14, with TRBD1 identical over 7 bases. V was pared by 4 bases and J by 8 bases, with 11 bases of the junction left unmatched. CDR1 SGHDN and CDR2 FVKESK come from the germline V gene. The CDR3 is 14 amino acids.

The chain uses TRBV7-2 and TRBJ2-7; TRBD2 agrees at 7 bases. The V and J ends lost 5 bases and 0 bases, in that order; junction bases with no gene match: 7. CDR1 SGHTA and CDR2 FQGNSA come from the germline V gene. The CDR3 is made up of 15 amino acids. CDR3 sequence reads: CASSRSGGSSYEQYF. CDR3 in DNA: TGTGCCAGCAGCCGGTCCGGCGGGAGCTCCTACGAGCAGTACTTC.

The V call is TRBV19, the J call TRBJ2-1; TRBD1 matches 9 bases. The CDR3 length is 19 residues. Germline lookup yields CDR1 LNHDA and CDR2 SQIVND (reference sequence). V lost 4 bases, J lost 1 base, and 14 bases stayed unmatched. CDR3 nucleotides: TGTGCCAGTAGTAGGAAGCCTCCAGCCGGGACAGGGTCCTACAATGAGCAGTTCTTC. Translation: CASSRKPPAGTGSYNEQFF.

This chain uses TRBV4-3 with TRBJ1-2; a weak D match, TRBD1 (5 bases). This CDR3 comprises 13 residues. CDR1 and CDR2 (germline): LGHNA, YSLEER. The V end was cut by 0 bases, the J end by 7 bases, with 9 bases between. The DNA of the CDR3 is TGCGCCAGCAGCCAAGAGGGGCCGTCTGGCTACACCTTC. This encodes CASSQEGPSGYTF.

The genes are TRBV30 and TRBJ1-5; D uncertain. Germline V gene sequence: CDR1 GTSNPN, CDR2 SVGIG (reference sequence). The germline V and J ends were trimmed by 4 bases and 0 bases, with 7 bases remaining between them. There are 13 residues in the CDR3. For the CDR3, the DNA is TGTGCCTGGAACCGAGGTAGCAATCAGCCCCAGCATTTT. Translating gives CAWNRGSNQPQHF.

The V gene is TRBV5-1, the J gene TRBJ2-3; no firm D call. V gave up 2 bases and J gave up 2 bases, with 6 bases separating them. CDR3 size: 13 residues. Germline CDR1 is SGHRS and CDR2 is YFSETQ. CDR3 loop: CASSFPNTDTQYF. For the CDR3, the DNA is TGCGCCAGCAGCTTTCCGAACACAGATACGCAGTATTTT.

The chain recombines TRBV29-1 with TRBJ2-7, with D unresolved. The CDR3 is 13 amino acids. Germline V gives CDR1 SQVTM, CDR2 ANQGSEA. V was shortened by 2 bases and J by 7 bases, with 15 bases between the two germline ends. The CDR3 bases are TGCAGCGTTGAAAGGCTAGTGGACGGGGAGCAGTACTTC. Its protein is CSVERLVDGEQYF.

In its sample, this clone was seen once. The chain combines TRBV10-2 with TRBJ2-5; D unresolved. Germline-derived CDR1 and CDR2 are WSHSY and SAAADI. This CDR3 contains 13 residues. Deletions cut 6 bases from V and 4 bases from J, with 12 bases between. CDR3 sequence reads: CASRDPGGETQYF. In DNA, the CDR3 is TGCGCCAGCAGAGACCCTGGTGGAGAGACCCAGTACTTC.

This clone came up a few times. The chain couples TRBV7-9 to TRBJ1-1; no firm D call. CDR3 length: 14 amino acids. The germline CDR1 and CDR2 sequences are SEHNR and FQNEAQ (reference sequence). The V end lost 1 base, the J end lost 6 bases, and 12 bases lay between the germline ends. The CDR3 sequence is CASSLVGGSPEAFF. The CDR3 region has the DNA TGTGCCAGCAGCTTAGTAGGAGGGTCGCCTGAAGCTTTCTTT.

The CDR3 reads CASSLTSRDIRLEFTLHF. Written as DNA, the CDR3 is TGCGCCAGCAGCTTGACGTCCCGGGACATTCGTCTAGAGTTCACCCTCCACTTT. The chain is built from TRBV5-1 and TRBJ1-6; TRBD1 is a possible D gene (6 bases). CDR3 length: 18 amino acids. Trimming removed 1 base at V and 14 bases at J, with 28 bases between. CDR1 is SGHRS, CDR2 YFSETQ, per germline.

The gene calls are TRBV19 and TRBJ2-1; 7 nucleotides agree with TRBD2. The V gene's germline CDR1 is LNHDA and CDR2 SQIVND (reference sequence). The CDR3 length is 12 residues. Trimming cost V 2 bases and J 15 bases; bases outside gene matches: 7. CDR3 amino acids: CASSIQAGVLFF. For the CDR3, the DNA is TGTGCCAGTAGTATACAGGCGGGAGTTCTGTTCTTC.

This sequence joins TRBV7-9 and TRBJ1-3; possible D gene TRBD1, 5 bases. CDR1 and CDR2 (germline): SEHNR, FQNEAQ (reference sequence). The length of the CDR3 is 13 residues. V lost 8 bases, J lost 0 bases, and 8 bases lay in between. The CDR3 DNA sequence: TGTGCCAGCGGGGCGAACTCTGGAAACACCATATATTTT. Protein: CASGANSGNTIYF.

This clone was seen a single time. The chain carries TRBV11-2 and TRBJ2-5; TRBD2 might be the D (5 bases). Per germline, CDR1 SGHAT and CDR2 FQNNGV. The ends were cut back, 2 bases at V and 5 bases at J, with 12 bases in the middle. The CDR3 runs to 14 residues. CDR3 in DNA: TGTGCCAGCAGCTTACGGAGAGGGTGGGAGACCCAGTACTTC. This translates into CASSLRRGWETQYF.

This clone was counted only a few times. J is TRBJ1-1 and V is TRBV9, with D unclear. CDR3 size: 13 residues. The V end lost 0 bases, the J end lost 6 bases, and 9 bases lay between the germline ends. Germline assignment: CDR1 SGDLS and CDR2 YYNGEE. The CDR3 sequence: CASSVVQKAEAFF. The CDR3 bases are TGTGCCAGCAGCGTAGTCCAAAAAGCTGAAGCTTTCTTT.

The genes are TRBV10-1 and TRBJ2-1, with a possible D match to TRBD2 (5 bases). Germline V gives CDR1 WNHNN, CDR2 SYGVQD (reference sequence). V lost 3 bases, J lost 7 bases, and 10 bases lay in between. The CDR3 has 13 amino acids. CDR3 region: CASSEVRGNEQFF. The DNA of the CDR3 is TGCGCCAGCAGTGAAGTCAGAGGGAATGAGCAGTTCTTC.

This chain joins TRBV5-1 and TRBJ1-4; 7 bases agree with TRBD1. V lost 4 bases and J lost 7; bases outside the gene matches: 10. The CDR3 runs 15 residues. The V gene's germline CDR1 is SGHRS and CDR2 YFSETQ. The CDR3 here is CASSIEHRGSEKLFF. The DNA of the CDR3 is TGCGCCAGCAGCATTGAGCACAGGGGTAGTGAAAAACTGTTTTTT.

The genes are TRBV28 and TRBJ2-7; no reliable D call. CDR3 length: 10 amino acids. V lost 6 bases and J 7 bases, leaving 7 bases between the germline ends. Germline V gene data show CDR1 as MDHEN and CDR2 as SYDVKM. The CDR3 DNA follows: TGTGCCAGCAGCTTCAAGGAGCAGTACTTC. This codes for CASSFKEQYF. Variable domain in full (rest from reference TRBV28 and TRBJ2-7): DVKVTQSSRYLVKRTGEKVFLECVQDMDHENMFWYRQDPGLGLRLIYFSYDVKMKEKGDIPEGYSVSREKKERFSLILESASTNQTSMYLCASSFKEQYFGPGTRLTVT.

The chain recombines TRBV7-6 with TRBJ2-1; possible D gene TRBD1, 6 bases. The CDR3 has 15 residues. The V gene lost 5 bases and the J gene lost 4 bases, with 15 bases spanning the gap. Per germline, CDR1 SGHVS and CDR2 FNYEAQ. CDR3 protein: CASSPLVRGYNEQFF. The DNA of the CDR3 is TGTGCCAGCAGCCCCTTAGTGAGGGGGTACAATGAGCAGTTCTTC.

The CDR3 sequence: CASSISGPGDEQYF. The CDR3 bases are TGTGCCAGTAGTATTTCGGGGCCCGGGGACGAGCAGTACTTC. The chain links TRBV19 to TRBJ2-7, with D perhaps TRBD1 or TRBD2 (5 bases each). V was pared by 3 bases and J by 5 bases, with 14 bases between. CDR3 length: 14 residues. The V gene's germline CDR1 is LNHDA and CDR2 SQIVND (reference sequence).

The CDR3 spells CASSAPQDYEQYF. Here the CDR3 DNA reads TGTGCCAGCAGCGCTCCCCAGGACTACGAGCAGTACTTC. V is TRBV7-9 and J is TRBJ2-7; unclear D gene. CDR3 size: 13 residues. Germline lookup yields CDR1 SEHNR and CDR2 FQNEAQ (reference sequence). V was cut by 5 bases and J by 3 bases, with 11 bases left in between.

In DNA form, the CDR3 reads TGTGCCAGCAGCTACAGCGACAGGACCCTTAATCAGCCCCAGCATTTT. It translates to CASSYSDRTLNQPQHF. V is TRBV11-3 and J is TRBJ1-5, with D possibly matching TRBD1 (6 bases). The CDR3 runs to 16 residues. Germline-derived CDR1 and CDR2 are SGHNT and YENEEA. Trimming left V 4 bases short and J 4 bases short, with 17 bases between.

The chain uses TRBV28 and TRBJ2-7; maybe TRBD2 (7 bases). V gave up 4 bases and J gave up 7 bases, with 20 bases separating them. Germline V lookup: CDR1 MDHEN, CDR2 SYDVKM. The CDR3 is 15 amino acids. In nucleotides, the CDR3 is TGTGCCAGCAGTTCCCCCCCGGAGGGAGGGGGAGAGCAGTACTTC. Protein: CASSSPPEGGGEQYF.

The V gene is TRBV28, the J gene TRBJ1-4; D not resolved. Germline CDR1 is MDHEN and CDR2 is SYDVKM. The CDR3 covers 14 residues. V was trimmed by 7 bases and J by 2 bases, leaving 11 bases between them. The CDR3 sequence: CASTLTATNEKLFF. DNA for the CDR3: TGTGCCAGCACTCTCACGGCCACTAATGAAAAACTGTTTTTT.

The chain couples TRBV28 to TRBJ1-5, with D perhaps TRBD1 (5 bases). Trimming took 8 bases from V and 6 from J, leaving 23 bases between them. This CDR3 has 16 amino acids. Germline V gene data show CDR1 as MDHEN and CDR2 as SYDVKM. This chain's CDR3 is CASRLGAGSRSQPQHF. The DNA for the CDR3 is TGTGCCAGCCGTCTCGGGGCAGGGAGTCGTAGTCAGCCCCAGCATTTT.

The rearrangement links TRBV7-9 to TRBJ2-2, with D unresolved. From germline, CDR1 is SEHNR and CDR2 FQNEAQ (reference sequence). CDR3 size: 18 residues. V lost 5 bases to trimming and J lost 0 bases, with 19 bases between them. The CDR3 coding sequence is TGTGCCAGCAGCAGTCCCTCCAGGTGGGTCGCGAACACCGGGGAGCTGTTTTTT. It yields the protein CASSSPSRWVANTGELFF.

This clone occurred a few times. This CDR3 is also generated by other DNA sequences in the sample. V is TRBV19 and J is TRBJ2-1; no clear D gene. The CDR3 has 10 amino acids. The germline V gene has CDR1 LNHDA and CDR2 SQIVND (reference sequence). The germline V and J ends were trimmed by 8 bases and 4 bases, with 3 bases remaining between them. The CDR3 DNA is TGTGCCAGTGGGTACAATGAGCAGTTCTTC. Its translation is CASGYNEQFF. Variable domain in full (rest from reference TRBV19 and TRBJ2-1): DGGITQSPKYLFRKEGQNVTLSCEQNLNHDAMYWYRQDPGQGLRLIYYSQIVNDFQKGDIAEGYSVSREKKESFPLTVTSAQKNPTAFYLCASGYNEQFFGPGTRLTVL.

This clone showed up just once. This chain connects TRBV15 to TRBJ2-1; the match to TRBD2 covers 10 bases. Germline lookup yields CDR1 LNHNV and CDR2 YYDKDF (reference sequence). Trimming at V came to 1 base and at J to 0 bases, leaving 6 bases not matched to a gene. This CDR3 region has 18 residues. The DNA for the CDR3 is TGTGCCACCAGCAGAGGGGCTAGCGGGAGAGTCTCCTACAATGAGCAGTTCTTC. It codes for CATSRGASGRVSYNEQFF.

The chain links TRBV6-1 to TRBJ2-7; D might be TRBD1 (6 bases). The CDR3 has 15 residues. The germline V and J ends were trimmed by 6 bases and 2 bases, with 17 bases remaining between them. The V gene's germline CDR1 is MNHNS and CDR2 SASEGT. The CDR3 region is CASRAVGTPAYEQYF. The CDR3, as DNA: TGTGCCAGCAGGGCGGTAGGGACACCTGCCTACGAGCAGTACTTC.